A selection of T cell receptor beta chains follows, all from one sample in a study of cytomegalovirus exposure and HLA in healthy donors. Clones were read by immunoSEQ multiplex PCR, and TCRdb kept only the in-frame ones, dropping some. The sample table sets out 150,000 to 200,000 clones. Sequences were obtained from PBMCs. The receptors here all came from a young man in good health and CMV-seronegative. The CDR3 runs from the conserved cysteine through the conserved F or W. Fields, in order: V gene, D gene, J gene, CDR3 protein, CDR3 DNA. D genes are given only for firm matches.

V: TRBV4-1
D: TRBD2
J: TRBJ2-5
CDR3: CASSPSRTSGFVTQYF
DNA: TGCGCCAGCAGCCCATCCCGGACTAGCGGATTCGTGACCCAGTACTTC

V: TRBV5-6
D: TRBD1
J: TRBJ1-5
CDR3: CASSWTGGNQPQHF
DNA: TGTGCCAGCAGCTGGACAGGGGGCAATCAGCCCCAGCATTTT

V: TRBV5-1
D: TRBD1
J: TRBJ2-5
CDR3: CASNSGTAYQETQYF
DNA: TGCGCCAGCAACTCCGGGACAGCTTACCAAGAGACCCAGTACTTC

V: TRBV5-4
D: TRBD1
J: TRBJ1-5
CDR3: CASSRGLGLNQPQHF
DNA: TGTGCCAGCAGCAGGGGGCTTGGCCTAAATCAGCCCCAGCATTTT

V: TRBV7-2
D: -
J: TRBJ1-1
CDR3: CASSRRVKNTEAFF
DNA: TGTGCCAGCAGCCGCCGGGTTAAGAACACTGAAGCTTTCTTT

V: TRBV19
D: TRBD1
J: TRBJ1-2
CDR3: CASSIDRGRDGYTF
DNA: TGTGCCAGTAGTATAGACAGGGGGCGTGATGGCTACACCTTC

V: TRBV11-3
D: TRBD1
J: TRBJ1-4
CDR3: CASSFDRVSNEKLFF
DNA: TGTGCCAGCAGCTTCGACAGGGTATCTAATGAAAAACTGTTTTTT

V: TRBV2
D: -
J: TRBJ1-2
CDR3: CASSGQAIPSFTF
DNA: TGTGCCAGCAGTGGACAGGCTATCCCAAGCTTCACCTTC

V: TRBV6-6
D: TRBD1
J: TRBJ1-5
CDR3: CASSYSTGSQPQHF
DNA: TGTGCCAGCAGTTACTCGACAGGGAGTCAGCCCCAGCATTTT

V: TRBV28
D: TRBD2
J: TRBJ2-5
CDR3: CASLPLAGPQETQYF
DNA: TGTGCCAGCCTACCCTTAGCGGGACCCCAAGAGACCCAGTACTTC

V: TRBV10-1
D: TRBD1
J: TRBJ1-2
CDR3: CASSGQEGYGYTF
DNA: TGCGCCAGCTCCGGACAGGAAGGCTATGGCTACACCTTC

V: TRBV14
D: TRBD1
J: TRBJ1-3
CDR3: CASSHLGTAGNTIYF
DNA: TGTGCCAGCAGCCATCTCGGGACAGCTGGAAACACCATATATTTT

V: TRBV18
D: -
J: TRBJ2-7
CDR3: CASNAGPAYEQYF
DNA: TGTGCCAGCAACGCGGGGCCGGCCTACGAGCAGTACTTC

V: TRBV30
D: -
J: TRBJ1-5
CDR3: CAWSVGGVKPQHF
DNA: TGTGCCTGGAGTGTAGGCGGGGTCAAGCCCCAGCATTTT

V: TRBV28
D: TRBD1
J: TRBJ1-6
CDR3: CASSPPGQVDSPLHF
DNA: TGTGCCAGCAGTCCCCCGGGACAGGTCGATTCACCCCTCCACTTT

V: TRBV7-9
D: -
J: TRBJ2-7
CDR3: CASSPDGRYEQYF
DNA: TGTGCCAGCAGCCCAGACGGGAGATACGAGCAGTACTTC

V: TRBV29-1
D: TRBD2
J: TRBJ2-7
CDR3: CSVDGGGTEQYF
DNA: TGCAGCGTTGATGGGGGGGGGACCGAGCAGTACTTC

V: TRBV6-1
D: TRBD1
J: TRBJ1-2
CDR3: CASSGTGDYGYTF
DNA: TGTGCCAGCAGTGGGACAGGGGACTATGGCTACACCTTC

V: TRBV7-8
D: TRBD1
J: TRBJ1-4
CDR3: CASSPDRAGEKLFF
DNA: TGTGCCAGCAGCCCAGACAGGGCCGGTGAAAAACTGTTTTTT

V: TRBV5-1
D: -
J: TRBJ1-4
CDR3: CASSWGESPAATNEKLFF
DNA: TGCGCCAGCAGCTGGGGGGAAAGTCCAGCTGCAACTAATGAAAAACTGTTTTTT

V: TRBV11-2
D: -
J: TRBJ2-1
CDR3: CASSLVSSSGSEQFF
DNA: TGTGCCAGCAGCTTAGTCTCGTCCAGCGGCAGTGAGCAGTTCTTC

V: TRBV7-9
D: -
J: TRBJ1-5
CDR3: CASSFRRDQPQHF
DNA: TGTGCCAGCAGCTTTCGACGGGATCAGCCCCAGCATTTT

V: TRBV27
D: -
J: TRBJ2-7
CDR3: CASSPRGFGVGYF
DNA: TGTGCCAGCAGCCCGAGGGGGTTCGGTGTCGGGTACTTC

V: TRBV5-6
D: TRBD1
J: TRBJ2-2
CDR3: CASSWRRGRPGELFF
DNA: TGTGCCAGCAGCTGGCGCAGGGGGCGGCCCGGGGAGCTGTTTTTT

V: TRBV27
D: -
J: TRBJ2-5
CDR3: CASSLSGADGETQYF
DNA: TGTGCCAGCAGTTTATCGGGGGCCGACGGAGAGACCCAGTACTTC

V: TRBV18
D: -
J: TRBJ2-6
CDR3: CASSPPSRGRIISGANVLTF
DNA: TGTGCCAGCTCACCACCTTCCCGCGGCAGAATCATCTCTGGGGCCAACGTCCTGACTTTC

V: TRBV11-2
D: -
J: TRBJ2-7
CDR3: CASSLDTYEQYF
DNA: TGTGCCAGCAGCCTAGACACCTACGAGCAGTACTTC

V: TRBV19
D: TRBD2
J: TRBJ2-1
CDR3: CASTPGTSGSTRQFF
DNA: TGTGCCAGTACCCCCGGGACTAGCGGGAGTACACGGCAGTTCTTC

V: TRBV5-5
D: TRBD1
J: TRBJ1-4
CDR3: CASNRGQGQEKLFF
DNA: TGTGCCAGCAACAGGGGACAGGGCCAAGAAAAACTGTTTTTT

V: TRBV5-1
D: -
J: TRBJ2-1
CDR3: CASKTRSSYNEQFF
DNA: TGCGCCAGCAAAACCCGGAGCTCCTACAATGAGCAGTTCTTC

V: TRBV9
D: TRBD2
J: TRBJ2-1
CDR3: CASSLHGGNEQFF
DNA: TGTGCCAGCAGCCTACACGGGGGGAATGAGCAGTTCTTC

V: TRBV29-1
D: TRBD1
J: TRBJ2-1
CDR3: CSVVDRLNEQFF
DNA: TGCAGCGTTGTGGACAGGTTGAATGAGCAGTTCTTC

V: TRBV7-9
D: TRBD1
J: TRBJ2-7
CDR3: CASSRQGAVAGEQYF
DNA: TGTGCCAGCAGCCGGCAGGGGGCGGTTGCGGGGGAGCAGTACTTC

V: TRBV18
D: TRBD1
J: TRBJ1-1
CDR3: CASSPGTGGEAFF
DNA: TGTGCCAGCTCCCCCGGGACAGGGGGCGAAGCTTTCTTT

V: TRBV29-1
D: -
J: TRBJ2-3
CDR3: CSVEGSARTDTQYF
DNA: TGCAGCGTGGAGGGCTCGGCCAGAACGGATACGCAGTATTTT

V: TRBV27
D: TRBD2
J: TRBJ2-2
CDR3: CASSPGLNNAAAGELFF
DNA: TGTGCCAGCAGTCCGGGACTAAACAACGCCGCCGCCGGGGAGCTGTTTTTT

V: TRBV30
D: TRBD2
J: TRBJ2-7
CDR3: CAWSATGTSVYEQYF
DNA: TGTGCCTGGAGCGCAACCGGGACTAGCGTCTACGAGCAGTACTTC

V: TRBV9
D: -
J: TRBJ2-1
CDR3: CASSVGTNTYNEQFF
DNA: TGTGCCAGCAGCGTAGGGACTAACACCTACAATGAGCAGTTCTTC

V: TRBV18
D: -
J: TRBJ2-1
CDR3: CASSPRRNRLEQFF
DNA: TGTGCCAGCTCCCCCCGTCGCAACCGGTTAGAGCAGTTCTTC

V: TRBV28
D: -
J: TRBJ2-5
CDR3: CASSSPGAMVLETQYF
DNA: TGTGCCAGCAGTTCTCCAGGGGCGATGGTCCTAGAGACCCAGTACTTC

V: TRBV7-2
D: -
J: TRBJ1-1
CDR3: CASSPWGGGTEAFF
DNA: TGTGCCAGCAGCCCGTGGGGCGGGGGGACTGAAGCTTTCTTT

V: TRBV5-4
D: TRBD2
J: TRBJ2-1
CDR3: CASSLMGLAVSGNEQFF
DNA: TGTGCCAGCAGCTTGATGGGACTAGCGGTTTCAGGAAATGAGCAGTTCTTC

V: TRBV10-2
D: TRBD2
J: TRBJ2-5
CDR3: CAIKIAGRETQYF
DNA: TGCGCCATCAAAATAGCGGGGAGGGAGACCCAGTACTTC

V: TRBV28
D: TRBD1
J: TRBJ2-7
CDR3: CASEGAGYEQYF
DNA: TGTGCCAGCGAGGGGGCCGGTTACGAGCAGTACTTC

V: TRBV6-6
D: -
J: TRBJ2-1
CDR3: CASSLSGFTYNEQFF
DNA: TGTGCCAGCAGCTTAAGCGGGTTCACCTACAATGAGCAGTTCTTC

V: TRBV2
D: TRBD2
J: TRBJ2-2
CDR3: CASRGLAETGELFF
DNA: TGTGCCAGCAGAGGACTAGCGGAAACCGGGGAGCTGTTTTTT

V: TRBV5-4
D: TRBD1
J: TRBJ2-7
CDR3: CASSLGTGLYEQYF
DNA: TGTGCCAGCAGCCTAGGGACAGGCCTTTACGAGCAGTACTTC

V: TRBV2
D: -
J: TRBJ2-1
CDR3: CASSSSPLEGESEQFF
DNA: TGTGCCAGCAGTTCTAGTCCCTTAGAGGGGGAGTCTGAGCAGTTCTTC

V: TRBV19
D: -
J: TRBJ1-4
CDR3: CASSIAGTATNEKLFF
DNA: TGTGCCAGTAGTATAGCAGGGACTGCAACTAATGAAAAACTGTTTTTT

V: TRBV6-4
D: -
J: TRBJ2-2
CDR3: CASSDSSEGGELFF
DNA: TGTGCCAGCAGCGACTCGAGTGAGGGCGGGGAGCTGTTTTTT

V: TRBV18
D: TRBD2
J: TRBJ2-1
CDR3: CASTTLAGASYNEQFF
DNA: TGTGCCAGCACTACACTAGCGGGGGCTTCCTACAATGAGCAGTTCTTC

V: TRBV9
D: -
J: TRBJ2-3
CDR3: CASRPSGADTQYF
DNA: TGTGCCAGCAGACCATCAGGGGCAGATACGCAGTATTTT

V: TRBV30
D: -
J: TRBJ2-7
CDR3: CAWSWDTTYEQYF
DNA: TGTGCCTGGAGTTGGGACACCACCTACGAGCAGTACTTC

V: TRBV29-1
D: -
J: TRBJ2-7
CDR3: CSVFTYEQYF
DNA: TGCAGCGTCTTTACCTACGAGCAGTACTTC